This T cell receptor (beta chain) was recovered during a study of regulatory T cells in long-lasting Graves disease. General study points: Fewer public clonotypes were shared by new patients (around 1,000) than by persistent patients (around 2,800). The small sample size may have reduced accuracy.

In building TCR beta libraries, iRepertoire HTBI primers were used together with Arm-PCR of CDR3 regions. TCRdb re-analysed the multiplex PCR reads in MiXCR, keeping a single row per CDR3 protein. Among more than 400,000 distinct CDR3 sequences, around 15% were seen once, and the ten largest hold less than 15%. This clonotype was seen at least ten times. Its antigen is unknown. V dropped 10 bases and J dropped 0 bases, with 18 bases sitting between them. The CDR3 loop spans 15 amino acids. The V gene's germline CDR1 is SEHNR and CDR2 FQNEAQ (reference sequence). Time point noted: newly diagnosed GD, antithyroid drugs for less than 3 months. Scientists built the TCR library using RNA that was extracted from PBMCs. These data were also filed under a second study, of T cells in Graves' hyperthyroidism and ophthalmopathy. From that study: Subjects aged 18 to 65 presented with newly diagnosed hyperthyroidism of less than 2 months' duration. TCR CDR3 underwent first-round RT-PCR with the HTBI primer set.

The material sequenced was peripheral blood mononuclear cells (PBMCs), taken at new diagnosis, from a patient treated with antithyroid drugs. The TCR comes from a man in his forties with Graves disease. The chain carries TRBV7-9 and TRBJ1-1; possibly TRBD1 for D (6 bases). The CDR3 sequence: CAIKKGESMNTEAFF. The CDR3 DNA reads TGTGCCATAAAAAAGGGGGAATCGATGAACACTGAAGCTTTCTTT.